A selection of T cell receptor beta chains follows, all from one sample in a study of glioma-infiltrating T cells after dendritic cell vaccination. Using immunoSEQ multiplex PCR, the repertoire was profiled, and TCRdb retains in-frame clones only, with some absent. The data show over 70,000 clones, with almost 85% seen just once and 2% to 2.5% held by the top ten. The sample consisted of blood, taken before dendritic cell vaccination. These receptors were obtained from a human donor with glioblastoma. Each CDR3 is given with its conserved first and last residue. The D gene is left open where the match is weak. Clone size appears in some rows only: once, few, many, or a class for an expanded clone.

CDR3nt | CDR3aa | j_gene | v_gene | d_gene | abundance | len
TGTGCCAGCAGCCCGAGGACAGGGCGGGCCGGGGAGCTGTTTTTT | CASSPRTGRAGELFF | TRBJ2-2 | TRBV11-3 | TRBD1 | - | 15
TGTGCCAGCTCACCACCGGGGAGCACTGAAGCTTTCTTT | CASSPPGSTEAFF | TRBJ1-1 | TRBV18 | - | - | 13
TGTGCCAGTGCGCAGGGGGTAGGTAATTCACCCCTCCACTTT | CASAQGVGNSPLHF | TRBJ1-6 | TRBV19 | TRBD1 | few | 14
TGTGCCACCAGCAGAGATGATACAATACCATACAATGAGCAGTTCTTC | CATSRDDTIPYNEQFF | TRBJ2-1 | TRBV15 | - | - | 16
TGTGCCAGCAGTTCCGGACAGGGGTATCTTCAGCCCCAGCATTTT | CASSSGQGYLQPQHF | TRBJ1-5 | TRBV2 | TRBD1 | - | 15
TGTGCCAGCAGCCCCCCCGTAACAGGGGCCCGCACAGATACGCAGTATTTT | CASSPPVTGARTDTQYF | TRBJ2-3 | TRBV7-6 | TRBD1 | - | 17
TGTGCCAGCACCACAAGATTCCCTGGACTAGCGGGGACGAAAGGCACAGATACGCAGTATTTT | CASTTRFPGLAGTKGTDTQYF | TRBJ2-3 | TRBV7-7 | TRBD2 | few | 21
TGTGCCAGCAGCTTTACACAGGGGTACCAAGAGACCCAGTACTTC | CASSFTQGYQETQYF | TRBJ2-5 | TRBV7-9 | TRBD1 | - | 15
TGTGCCAGCAGCCGAGTAGAAGAGCCCCAAGAGACCCAGTACTTC | CASSRVEEPQETQYF | TRBJ2-5 | TRBV4-2 | - | - | 15
TGTGCCAGTAGTAACATCGACTTTAAAATTTACAATGAGCAGTTCTTC | CASSNIDFKIYNEQFF | TRBJ2-1 | TRBV19 | - | - | 16
TGTGCCAGCAGCAAAGAGGCGGAGGGAGTAGAGACCCAGTACTTC | CASSKEAEGVETQYF | TRBJ2-5 | TRBV21-1 | - | few | 15
TGCGCCAGCAGCTCCTACACTAGCGGGGATAAATTCTTC | CASSSYTSGDKFF | TRBJ2-1 | TRBV4-1 | TRBD2 | - | 13
TGTGCCAGTAGTATACTTTCGAACACCGGGGAGCTGTTTTTT | CASSILSNTGELFF | TRBJ2-2 | TRBV19 | - | few | 14
TGTGCCAGCAGTTTAGGGCTAGCAATCGGTGAGCAGTTCTTC | CASSLGLAIGEQFF | TRBJ2-1 | TRBV27 | - | - | 14
TGTGCCAGCACTGGACAGGAGAGTGAAGCTTTCTTT | CASTGQESEAFF | TRBJ1-1 | TRBV6-1 | TRBD1 | - | 12
TGCAGTGCTAGAGCTTCAGAGACCCAGTACTTC | CSARASETQYF | TRBJ2-5 | TRBV20-1 | - | - | 11
TGTGCCAGCAGTTTTGTGCGGGGTTTAACTGAAGCTTTCTTT | CASSFVRGLTEAFF | TRBJ1-1 | TRBV28 | - | once | 14